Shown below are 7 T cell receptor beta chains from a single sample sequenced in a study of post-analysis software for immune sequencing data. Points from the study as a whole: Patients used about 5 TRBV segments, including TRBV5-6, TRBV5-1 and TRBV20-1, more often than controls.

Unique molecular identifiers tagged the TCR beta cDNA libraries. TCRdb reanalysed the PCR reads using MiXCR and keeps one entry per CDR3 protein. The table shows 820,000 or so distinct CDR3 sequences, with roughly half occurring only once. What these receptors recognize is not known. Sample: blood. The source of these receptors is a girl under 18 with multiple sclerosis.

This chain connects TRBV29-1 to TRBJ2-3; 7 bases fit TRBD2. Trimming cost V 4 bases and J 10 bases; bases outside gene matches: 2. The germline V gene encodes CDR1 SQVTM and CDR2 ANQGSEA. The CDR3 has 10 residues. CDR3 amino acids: CSVGEGPQYF. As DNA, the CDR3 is TGCAGCGTTGGGGAGGGGCCGCAGTATTTT.

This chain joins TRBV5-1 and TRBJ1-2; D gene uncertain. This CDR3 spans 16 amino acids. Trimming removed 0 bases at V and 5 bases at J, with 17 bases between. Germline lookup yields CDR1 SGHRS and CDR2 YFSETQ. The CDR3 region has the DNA TGCGCCAGCAGCTTGGGATCTGACGCCCCTTGGTATGGCTACACCTTC. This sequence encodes CASSLGSDAPWYGYTF.

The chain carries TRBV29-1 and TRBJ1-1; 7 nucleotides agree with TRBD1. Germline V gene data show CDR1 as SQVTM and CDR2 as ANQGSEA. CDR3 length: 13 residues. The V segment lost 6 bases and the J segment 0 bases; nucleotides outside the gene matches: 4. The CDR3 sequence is CSVTGVLNTEAFF. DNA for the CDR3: TGCAGCGTAACAGGGGTATTGAACACTGAAGCTTTCTTT. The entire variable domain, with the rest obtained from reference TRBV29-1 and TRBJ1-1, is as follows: SAVISQKPSRDICQRGTSLTIQCQVDSQVTMMFWYRQQPGQSLTLIATANQGSEATYESGFVIDKFPISRPNLTFSTLTVSNMSPEDSSIYLCSVTGVLNTEAFFGQGTRLTVV.

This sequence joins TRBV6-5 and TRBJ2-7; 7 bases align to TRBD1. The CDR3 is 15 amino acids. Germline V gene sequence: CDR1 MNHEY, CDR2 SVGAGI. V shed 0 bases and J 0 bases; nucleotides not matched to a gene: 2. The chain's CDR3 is CASSYSTGDSYEQYF. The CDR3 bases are TGTGCCAGCAGTTACTCCACAGGGGACTCCTACGAGCAGTACTTC.

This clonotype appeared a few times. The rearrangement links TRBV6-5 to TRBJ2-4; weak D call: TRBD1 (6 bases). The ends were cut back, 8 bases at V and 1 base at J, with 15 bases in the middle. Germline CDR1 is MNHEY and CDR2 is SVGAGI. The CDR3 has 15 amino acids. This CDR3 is CASAGAGEAKNIQYF. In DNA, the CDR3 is TGTGCCAGCGCCGGTGCAGGGGAGGCCAAAAACATTCAGTACTTC.

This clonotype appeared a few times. CDR3 bases: TGTGCCATCAGTGATTTCCCGGGCTCCTACGAGCAGTACTTC. This gives the protein CAISDFPGSYEQYF. This rearrangement joins TRBV10-3 to TRBJ2-7; D is uncertain. Germline V gene lookup returns CDR1 ENHRY and CDR2 SYGVKD. The CDR3 totals 14 residues. V was trimmed by 3 bases and J by 0 bases, leaving 9 bases between them.

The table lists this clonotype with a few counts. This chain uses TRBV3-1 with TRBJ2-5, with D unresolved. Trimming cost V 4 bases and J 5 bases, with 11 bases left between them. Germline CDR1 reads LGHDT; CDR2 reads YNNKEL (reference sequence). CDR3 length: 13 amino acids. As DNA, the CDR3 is TGTGCCAGCAGCCTTTATTCTCTGGAGACCCAGTACTTC. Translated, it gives CASSLYSLETQYF.